The 22 T cell receptor beta chains below come from one sample, sequenced in a study of shared clonotypes between healthy human individuals. Libraries were prepared by immunoSEQ multiplex PCR; TCRdb keeps only in-frame clonotypes and omits some of them. The data show 2,500,000 or so clones, with around 93% seen just once and approximately 0.4% held by the top ten. Source material: naive CD4+ T cells from PBMCs. The sample's subset: CD45RA+ positively selected. The origin of the receptors is a man aged 18 to 29 in good health. Some clones in this sample may be carry-over from other donors' samples.

This chain connects TRBV11-2 to TRBJ2-7; D uncertain. Germline-derived CDR1 and CDR2 are SGHAT and FQNNGV. The CDR3 has 15 residues. V lost 5 bases and J 6 bases, leaving 20 bases between the germline ends. Here the CDR3 reads CASSHPRPRTVEQYF. Here the CDR3 DNA reads TGTGCCAGCAGCCACCCCCGACCCCGGACGGTCGAGCAGTACTTC.

This sequence joins TRBV28 and TRBJ1-4; TRBD1 agrees at 7 bases. The CDR3 runs 16 residues. Germline V gene lookup returns CDR1 MDHEN and CDR2 SYDVKM. The V and J ends lost 7 bases and 3 bases, in that order; junction bases with no gene match: 11. CDR3 region: CASTGQPPRSNEKLFF. In DNA form, the CDR3 reads TGTGCCAGCACGGGACAGCCGCCACGATCTAATGAAAAACTGTTTTTT.

J is TRBJ2-1 and V is TRBV7-2, with 8 nucleotides matching TRBD1. Trimming at V came to 2 bases and at J to 3 bases, leaving 3 bases not matched to a gene. Germline lookup yields CDR1 SGHTA and CDR2 FQGNSA. The CDR3 contains 15 residues. CDR3 region: CASSLLGTGYNEQFF. CDR3 bases: TGTGCCAGCAGCTTACTAGGGACAGGCTACAATGAGCAGTTCTTC.

The J gene is TRBJ2-5, the V gene TRBV7-9; 13 bases align to TRBD2. This CDR3 spans 16 amino acids. Germline V gene data show CDR1 as SEHNR and CDR2 as FQNEAQ (reference sequence). Unmatched junction bases numbered 5, after V lost 5 bases and J lost 2 bases. The CDR3 loop reads CASSLRTSGGQETQYF. For the CDR3, the DNA is TGTGCCAGCAGCCTAAGGACTAGCGGGGGACAAGAGACCCAGTACTTC. Drawing the rest from reference TRBV7-9 and TRBJ2-5, the complete variable domain is DTGVSQNPRHKITKRGQNVTFRCDPISEHNRLYWYRQTLGQGPEFLTYFQNEAQLEKSRLLSDRFSAERPKGSFSTLEIQRTEQGDSAMYLCASSLRTSGGQETQYFGPGTRLLVL.

This clone was counted a single time. The CDR3 is CASSSPRQGEAGELFF. CDR3 coding DNA: TGTGCCAGCAGCAGTCCGAGACAGGGTGAGGCCGGGGAGCTGTTTTTT. J is TRBJ2-2 and V is TRBV5-4; 7 bases line up with TRBD1. Germline V gene lookup returns CDR1 SGHNT and CDR2 YYREEE (reference sequence). This CDR3 comprises 16 residues. The V gene end was trimmed by 4 bases and the J gene end by 6 bases; junction bases not matched to a gene: 12.

The chain combines TRBV5-4 with TRBJ1-2, with D tentatively TRBD1 (6 bases). The V end lost 0 bases, the J end lost 0 bases, and 12 bases lay between the germline ends. The germline V gene encodes CDR1 SGHNT and CDR2 YYREEE (reference sequence). CDR3 size: 16 residues. Here the CDR3 DNA reads TGTGCCAGCAGCTTGGTTGGGGGCCAAACTAACTATGGCTACACCTTC. Translation gives CASSLVGGQTNYGYTF.

The V gene is TRBV9, the J gene TRBJ2-3; a weak D match, TRBD2 (6 bases). This CDR3 has 15 amino acids. The germline V gene encodes CDR1 SGDLS and CDR2 YYNGEE. V was clipped by 0 bases and J by 4 bases, with 12 bases between them. CDR3 nucleotide sequence: TGTGCCAGCAGCGTAGCTGGGGGGAACGCAGATACGCAGTATTTT. This gives the protein CASSVAGGNADTQYF.

Details on this clone: Other DNA sequences in this specimen translate into the identical CDR3. This chain links TRBV4-2 with TRBJ2-5, with D unresolved. The CDR3 length is 13 residues. Germline CDR1 and CDR2: LGHNA and YNFKEQ. Trimming left V 1 base short and J 4 bases short, with 7 bases between. The CDR3 nucleotides are TGTGCCAGCAGCCAAGGTCCCCGAGAGACCCAGTACTTC. Translated, it gives CASSQGPRETQYF.

V and J are TRBV27 and TRBJ2-7; a possible D gene is TRBD1 (6 bases). This CDR3 is 15 amino acids long. Germline V lookup: CDR1 MNHEY, CDR2 SMNVEV (reference sequence). V lost 6 bases to trimming and J lost 2 bases, with 17 bases between them. The DNA of the CDR3 is TGTGCCAGCAGCCCAATCCGGGACATTCCCTACGAGCAGTACTTC. Amino acids: CASSPIRDIPYEQYF.

In its sample, this clone was seen a few times. The chain employs TRBV28 and TRBJ1-5; unclear D gene. The CDR3 is 13 amino acids. Trimming pared 6 bases from V and 0 bases from J, leaving 6 bases between. The V gene's germline CDR1 is MDHEN and CDR2 SYDVKM. CDR3 sequence (DNA): TGTGCCAGCAGGACACTTAGCAATCAGCCCCAGCATTTT. Translated, it gives CASRTLSNQPQHF.

The V gene is TRBV5-6, the J gene TRBJ2-2; 7 bases are shared with TRBD2. The CDR3 extends over 16 amino acids. CDR1 and CDR2 from the germline V gene are SGHDT and YYEEEE. V gave up 3 bases and J gave up 5 bases; unmatched junction bases: 10. CDR3 loop: CASSSVGGRSTGELFF. CDR3 nucleotides: TGTGCCAGCAGCTCCGTAGGCGGGAGATCGACCGGGGAGCTGTTTTTT.

V and J are TRBV30 and TRBJ2-7; 10 nucleotides agree with TRBD1. Per germline, CDR1 GTSNPN and CDR2 SVGIG (reference sequence). This CDR3 spans 14 amino acids. V was pared by 3 bases and J by 2 bases, with 4 bases of the junction left unmatched. CDR3 sequence: CAWSQGQGPYEQYF. The CDR3 coding sequence is TGTGCCTGGAGCCAGGGACAGGGGCCCTACGAGCAGTACTTC.

This clone was counted a single time. The rearrangement links TRBV28 to TRBJ2-2, with 7 bases that match TRBD1. CDR1 MDHEN and CDR2 SYDVKM come from the germline V gene. V trimming: 10 bases; J trimming: 5 bases; junction bases outside the gene matches: 7. The CDR3 loop spans 13 amino acids. The CDR3 bases are TGTGCCATCCTCGACAGGGCAACCGGGGAGCTGTTTTTT. Amino acid sequence: CAILDRATGELFF.

The chain is built from TRBV6-1 and TRBJ1-4, with D maybe TRBD1 (6 bases). Germline loops: CDR1 MNHNS, CDR2 SASEGT. V dropped 11 bases and J dropped 3 bases, with 19 bases sitting between them. The CDR3 contains 15 residues. This chain's CDR3 is CACCDKGTPNEKLFF. CDR3 in DNA: TGTGCCTGCTGCGATAAAGGGACACCTAATGAAAAACTGTTTTTT.

The chain couples TRBV11-2 to TRBJ2-7; 8 positions agree with TRBD1. The germline V gene has CDR1 SGHAT and CDR2 FQNNGV. After removal of 4 bases from V and 0 bases from J, the junction contained 8 bases not matched to a gene. This CDR3 is 16 amino acids long. Here the CDR3 reads CASSYTVGQGSYEQYF. CDR3 nucleotides: TGTGCCAGCAGCTACACCGTCGGACAGGGCTCCTACGAGCAGTACTTC.

V and J are TRBV27 and TRBJ1-2; TRBD1 might be the D (6 bases). V shed 3 bases and J shed 8 bases, with 19 bases lying between them. The CDR3 loop spans 15 amino acids. From germline, CDR1 is MNHEY and CDR2 SMNVEV (reference sequence). CDR3 in amino acids: CASSFWPRAGVGYTF. The CDR3 nucleotides read TGTGCCAGCAGTTTTTGGCCTCGGGCAGGGGTAGGCTACACCTTC.

The CDR3: CASSYVPTGSGYEQYF. The CDR3, as DNA: TGTGCCAGCAGTTACGTTCCCACTGGGTCTGGCTACGAGCAGTACTTC. The chain links TRBV6-6 to TRBJ2-7; no clear D. CDR1 and CDR2 (germline): MNHNY, SVGAGI (reference sequence). This CDR3 has 16 amino acids. The germline V and J ends were trimmed by 2 bases and 3 bases, with 17 bases remaining between them.

The chain has TRBV29-1 and TRBJ1-1, with unresolved D. CDR3 length equals 10 residues. The germline V and J ends were trimmed by 4 bases and 10 bases, with 10 bases remaining between them. Germline V lookup: CDR1 SQVTM, CDR2 ANQGSEA. The CDR3 DNA reads TGCAGCGTTGGGGAGTTAGGAGCTTTCTTT. Protein: CSVGELGAFF.

Here the CDR3 reads CASRRPGQGSSSYEQYF. The CDR3 bases are TGTGCCAGCAGACGCCCTGGACAGGGGTCGTCCTCCTACGAGCAGTACTTC. V gene TRBV7-9 combines with J gene TRBJ2-7, with TRBD1 matching 9 bases. The V gene end was trimmed by 6 bases and the J gene end by 0 bases; junction bases not matched to a gene: 12. Germline assignment: CDR1 SEHNR and CDR2 FQNEAQ (reference sequence). The CDR3 length is 17 residues.

The chain is built from TRBV5-1 and TRBJ2-7, with D tentatively TRBD2 (5 bases). V dropped 4 bases and J dropped 0 bases, with 11 bases sitting between them. Looked up from germline, CDR1 is SGHRS and CDR2 is YFSETQ. CDR3 length: 14 residues. CDR3 amino acids: CASSISGNSYEQYF. The CDR3 DNA sequence: TGCGCCAGCAGCATCTCCGGGAACTCCTACGAGCAGTACTTC.

The V gene is TRBV5-1, the J gene TRBJ1-4; D remains ambiguous. Per the germline V gene, CDR1 is SGHRS and CDR2 is YFSETQ. Trimming shortened V by 1 base and J by 8 bases, and 9 bases separated the two germline ends. This CDR3 has 13 residues. CDR3 region: CASSLREGEKLFF. DNA of the CDR3: TGCGCCAGCAGCTTGCGTGAAGGGGAAAAACTGTTTTTT.

This clone was seen more than once but under ten times. The CDR3 DNA reads as TGTGCCAGCAGTGAGGCTACTGGAAACACCATATATTTT. Its protein is CASSEATGNTIYF. V gene TRBV6-1 combines with J gene TRBJ1-3, with no clear D. The CDR3 extends over 13 amino acids. Germline CDR1 and CDR2: MNHNS and SASEGT. The V end lost 3 bases, the J end lost 2 bases, and 5 bases lay between the germline ends.